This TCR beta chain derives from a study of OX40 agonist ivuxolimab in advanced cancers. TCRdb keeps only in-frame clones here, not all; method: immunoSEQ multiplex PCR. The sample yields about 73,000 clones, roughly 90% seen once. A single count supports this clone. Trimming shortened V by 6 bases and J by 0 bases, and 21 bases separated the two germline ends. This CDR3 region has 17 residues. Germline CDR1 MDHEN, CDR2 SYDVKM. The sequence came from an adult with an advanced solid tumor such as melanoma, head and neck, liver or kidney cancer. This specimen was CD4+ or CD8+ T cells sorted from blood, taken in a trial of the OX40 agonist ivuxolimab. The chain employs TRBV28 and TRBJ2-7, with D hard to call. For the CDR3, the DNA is TGTGCCAGCAGGGCAGACACCAACCTGGGGAACTCCTACGAGCAGTACTTC. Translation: CASRADTNLGNSYEQYF.